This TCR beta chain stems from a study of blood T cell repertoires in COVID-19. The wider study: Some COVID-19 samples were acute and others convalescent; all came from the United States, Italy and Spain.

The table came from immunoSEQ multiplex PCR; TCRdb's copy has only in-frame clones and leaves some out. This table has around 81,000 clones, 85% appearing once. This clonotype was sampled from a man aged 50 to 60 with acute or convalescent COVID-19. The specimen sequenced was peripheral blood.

CDR3 amino acids: CASRAGQLTDTQYF. CDR3 sequence (DNA): TGCGCCAGCAGGGCGGGACAGCTCACAGATACGCAGTATTTT. This chain uses TRBV5-1 with TRBJ2-3, with a weak D call TRBD1 (7 bases). CDR3 length: 14 residues. V was pared by 5 bases and J by 2 bases, with 12 bases between. Germline loops: CDR1 SGHRS, CDR2 YFSETQ.